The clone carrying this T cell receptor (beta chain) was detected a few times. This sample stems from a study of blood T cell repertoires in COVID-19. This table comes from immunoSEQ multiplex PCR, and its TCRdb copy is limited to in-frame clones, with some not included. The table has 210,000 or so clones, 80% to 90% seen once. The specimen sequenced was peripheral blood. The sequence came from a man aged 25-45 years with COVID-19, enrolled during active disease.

In nucleotides, the CDR3 is TGTGCCAGTAGTATAGTGGGACAGGATTATGGCTATGGCTACACCTTC. Translation gives CASSIVGQDYGYGYTF. The V call is TRBV19, the J call TRBJ1-2; 8 nucleotides match TRBD1. V lost 1 base and J lost 4; bases outside the gene matches: 8. Germline CDR1 reads LNHDA; CDR2 reads SQIVND (reference sequence). The CDR3 loop spans 16 amino acids.